The 26 T cell receptor beta chains below come from one sample, sequenced in a study of metastatic and nonmetastatic thyroid tumors. No patient received treatment before thyroid surgery. MiXCR re-clonotyped the PCR reads for TCRdb. The table has 40,000 to 45,000 clones, around 16% seen once. The sequenced sample consisted of blood. The receptors stem from a female donor with papillary thyroid cancer or a benign thyroid nodule (not recorded which). Some clones in this sample may be carry-over from other donors' samples.

This clone was observed a few times. This chain connects TRBV28 to TRBJ1-5; TRBD1 matches 10 bases. Germline-derived CDR1 and CDR2 are MDHEN and SYDVKM. The junction had 11 bases not matched to a gene; V was cut back by 9 bases and J by 6 bases. This CDR3 has 15 amino acids. The CDR3 nucleotides are TGTGCCAGAAGTACAAGGGGGACAGGGGTTCAGCCCCAGCATTTT. Translated: CARSTRGTGVQPQHF.

This clone was observed many times. The J gene is TRBJ1-4, the V gene TRBV20-1, with D possibly matching TRBD1 (5 bases). There are 15 residues in the CDR3. The germline V gene has CDR1 DFQATT and CDR2 SNEGSKA (reference sequence). Between the trimmed V and J ends, which lost 5 bases and 0 bases, there was a span of 13 bases. CDR3 protein: CSAPKPGATNEKLFF. The CDR3 DNA reads as TGCAGTGCTCCAAAACCGGGGGCAACTAATGAAAAACTGTTTTTT.

This clone came up many times. Other DNA sequences of this sample code for an identical CDR3. The CDR3 here is CASSLGVRSARITDTQYF. The CDR3, as DNA: TGTGCCAGCAGCTTAGGGGTACGATCGGCGAGGATCACAGATACGCAGTATTTT. The chain combines TRBV11-1 with TRBJ2-3; D gene ambiguous. Germline V gives CDR1 SGHAT, CDR2 FQDESV (reference sequence). V was cut by 1 base and J by 2 bases, with 19 bases left in between. The CDR3 has 18 residues.

As for this clone: A single base separates this from a much larger clone, so it may be a read error. The genes are TRBV7-3 and TRBJ2-1; 10 bases are shared with TRBD2. Germline V gene lookup returns CDR1 SGHTA and CDR2 FQGTGA. The CDR3 has 14 residues. In DNA form, the CDR3 reads TGTGCCGGCAGCTTTCTAGCGGGAGACAATGAGCAGTTCTTC. Protein: CAGSFLAGDNEQFF.

This clone has a count of ten or more. The chain couples TRBV20-1 to TRBJ2-7; D is uncertain. With 8 bases removed from V and 3 bases from J, the gap between germline ends came to 20 bases. Germline V lookup: CDR1 DFQATT, CDR2 SNEGSKA (reference sequence). The CDR3 is 14 amino acids. This CDR3 is CSPKSSGLGYEQYF. The CDR3, as DNA: TGCAGTCCCAAGAGTTCAGGATTGGGCTACGAGCAGTACTTC.

The rearrangement joins TRBV20-1 to TRBJ2-3; 7 bases fit TRBD1. Unmatched junction bases numbered 9, after V lost 2 bases and J lost 4 bases. This CDR3 has 15 amino acids. Germline V gene sequence: CDR1 DFQATT, CDR2 SNEGSKA (reference sequence). The DNA of the CDR3 is TGCAGTGCTAGACTTGAGGGGGCGTCCCCAGATACGCAGTATTTT. Protein sequence: CSARLEGASPDTQYF.

This clone was counted ten times or more. This chain joins TRBV2 and TRBJ2-1; D gene uncertain. The germline V gene has CDR1 SNHLY and CDR2 FYNNEI. V was pared by 6 bases and J by 6 bases, with 9 bases between. The CDR3 extends over 12 amino acids. The CDR3 sequence: CASRYSGNEQFF. CDR3 in DNA: TGTGCCAGCAGATACAGTGGCAATGAGCAGTTCTTC.

J is TRBJ2-7 and V is TRBV7-9; tentatively, D is TRBD2 (5 bases). The CDR3 consists of 14 residues. The V gene lost 5 bases and the J gene lost 4 bases, with 15 bases spanning the gap. Germline V lookup: CDR1 SEHNR, CDR2 FQNEAQ (reference sequence). The CDR3 DNA reads as TGTGCCAGCAGCCTAGAGGGCTCCCAGTACGAGCAGTACTTC. This codes for CASSLEGSQYEQYF.

This clone was seen a few times. The chain employs TRBV27 and TRBJ2-7; 10 positions match TRBD2. Germline values: CDR1 MNHEY, CDR2 SMNVEV (reference sequence). J gave up 1 base and V 7 bases, and 1 base lay outside the gene matches. CDR3 length equals 13 residues. The CDR3 loop is CASKLAGSYEQYF. CDR3 bases: TGTGCCAGCAAACTAGCGGGATCCTACGAGCAGTACTTC.

This clone was counted many times. The chain carries TRBV11-2 and TRBJ1-1; perhaps TRBD1 as D (5 bases). The CDR3 totals 13 residues. Trimming left V 3 bases short and J 1 base short, with 6 bases between. Germline-derived CDR1 and CDR2 are SGHAT and FQNNGV. The CDR3 reads CASSFGANTEAFF. The CDR3 DNA is TGTGCCAGCAGCTTCGGGGCGAACACTGAAGCTTTCTTT.

The table lists this clone with many counts. The CDR3 loop reads CASSQDGLLGNEQFF. CDR3 nucleotide sequence: TGTGCCAGCAGCCAAGATGGCCTCCTCGGCAATGAGCAGTTCTTC. The genes are TRBV3-1 and TRBJ2-1; D is unresolved. V lost 0 bases and J lost 6, with 12 bases in between. Looked up from germline, CDR1 is LGHDT and CDR2 is YNNKEL (reference sequence). The CDR3 loop spans 15 amino acids.

This clone was observed many times. The chain has TRBV11-2 and TRBJ2-7, with 10 nucleotides matching TRBD1. The CDR3 contains 16 residues. Germline V gene lookup returns CDR1 SGHAT and CDR2 FQNNGV. Trimming removed 1 base from V and 1 base from J; junction bases left unmatched: 4. Written as DNA, the CDR3 is TGTGCCAGCAGCTTAGGAGCGGGACAGGGGTCCTACGAGCAGTACTTC. It yields the protein CASSLGAGQGSYEQYF.

This clone was detected many times. The V gene is TRBV20-1, the J gene TRBJ1-1; 7 positions agree with TRBD1. This CDR3 has 13 residues. The ends lost 3 bases at V and 4 bases at J; junction bases unmatched: 5. Germline values: CDR1 DFQATT, CDR2 SNEGSKA (reference sequence). In DNA, the CDR3 is TGCAGTGCTAGCACAGGGGCTAGCACTGAAGCTTTCTTT. It encodes CSASTGASTEAFF.

A note on this clone: Mismatch with germline at one junction end may stem from a read error. CDR3 protein: CASSRDSNHPQHF. CDR3 bases: TGTGCTAGCAGTCGGGATAGCAATCATCCCCAGCATTTT. The J gene is TRBJ1-5, the V gene TRBV2; no clear D gene. Germline assignment: CDR1 SNHLY and CDR2 FYNNEI. CDR3 length: 13 amino acids.

This clone turned up a few times. This sample also contains other DNA sequences that code for the same CDR3. J is TRBJ2-5 and V is TRBV2, with 12 bases identical to TRBD2. CDR1 and CDR2 from the germline V gene are SNHLY and FYNNEI. The CDR3 contains 16 residues. V gave up 4 bases and J gave up 4 bases; unmatched junction bases: 7. The CDR3 sequence is CASSGSSGGAGETQYF. CDR3 DNA: TGTGCCAGCAGTGGGTCTAGCGGGGGGGCTGGAGAGACCCAGTACTTC.

This chain connects TRBV9 to TRBJ1-5; 8 bases are shared with TRBD1. Germline-derived CDR1 and CDR2 are SGDLS and YYNGEE. V lost 3 bases, J lost 6 bases, and 8 bases stayed unmatched. The CDR3 is made up of 15 amino acids. The CDR3 DNA is TGTGCCAGCAGCGAAGGGTCAGGGGGCTTTCAGCCCCAGCATTTT. This encodes CASSEGSGGFQPQHF.

The chain joins TRBV7-6 to TRBJ2-1, with D possibly matching TRBD2 (7 bases). The CDR3 contains 15 residues. The V end was cut by 2 bases, the J end by 7 bases, with 15 bases between. Germline CDR1 reads SGHVS; CDR2 reads FNYEAQ. The CDR3 nucleotides read TGTGCCAGCAGCTTATTAAGAGGGGGGGATAATGAGCAGTTCTTC. Protein product: CASSLLRGGDNEQFF. Full variable domain (remainder filled in from reference TRBV7-6 and TRBJ2-1): GAGVSQSPRYKVTKRGQDVALRCDPISGHVSLYWYRQALGQGPEFLTYFNYEAQQDKSGLPNDRFSAERPEGSISTLTIQRTEQRDSAMYRCASSLLRGGDNEQFFGPGTRLTVL.

This clone has a count of ten or more. The chain links TRBV3-1 to TRBJ2-7; D may be TRBD2 (5 bases). V was cut by 5 bases and J by 3 bases, with 17 bases left in between. The CDR3 consists of 15 residues. Germline V lookup: CDR1 LGHDT, CDR2 YNNKEL (reference sequence). CDR3 nucleotide sequence: TGTGCCAGCAGCGTTCCTGACCGGGAATACTACGAGCAGTACTTC. This codes for CASSVPDREYYEQYF.

In this sample, this clone turned up many times. The junction and the germline gene differ at one end; a read error may be behind it. The chain employs TRBV7-7 and TRBJ2-7; maybe TRBD1 (6 bases). Germline loops: CDR1 SSHAT, CDR2 FNYEAQ (reference sequence). The CDR3 runs 16 residues. CDR3 residues: CASSPQTTGLSYEQYF. In DNA form, the CDR3 reads TGTGCTAGCAGCCCCCAGACGACAGGCCTATCCTACGAGCAGTACTTC.

This clone was detected ten times or more. The V gene is TRBV28, the J gene TRBJ2-3; the match to TRBD2 covers 14 bases. Germline V gene sequence: CDR1 MDHEN, CDR2 SYDVKM. The V gene end was trimmed by 3 bases and the J gene end by 10 bases; junction bases not matched to a gene: 9. The CDR3 contains 16 residues. CDR3 region: CASSFGGTSGSGSQYF. CDR3 in DNA: TGTGCCAGCAGTTTTGGGGGGACTAGCGGGAGCGGTTCGCAGTATTTT.

This clone was counted at least ten times. The chain links TRBV12-3 or TRBV12-4 to TRBJ1-1; 7 bases are a match to TRBD1. This CDR3 spans 14 amino acids. V lost 3 bases to trimming and J lost 10 bases; unmatched junction nucleotides: 11. The CDR3 here is CASSFLQGVSSAFF. CDR3 nucleotides: TGTGCCAGCAGTTTCCTCCAGGGGGTAAGTTCAGCTTTCTTT.

This clone was observed at least ten times. The rearrangement uses TRBV28 and TRBJ2-7; TRBD2 might be the D (6 bases). Germline CDR1 and CDR2: MDHEN and SYDVKM. The V end was cut by 1 base, the J end by 7 bases, with 17 bases between. CDR3 size: 15 residues. The CDR3 DNA follows: TGTGCCAGCAGTTTATTTCCCCTAGCGACGGGAGAGCAGTACTTC. As protein: CASSLFPLATGEQYF.

This clone was counted ten times or more. The chain couples TRBV28 to TRBJ2-3, with TRBD1 as a possible D gene (5 bases). The CDR3 totals 17 residues. Germline lookup yields CDR1 MDHEN and CDR2 SYDVKM. V was shortened by 1 base and J by 0 bases, with 14 bases between the two germline ends. The CDR3 is CASSLYSAGSSTDTQYF. CDR3 bases: TGTGCCAGCAGTTTATACTCCGCAGGGTCGAGCACAGATACGCAGTATTTT.

This clone ranks as medium-sized. V and J are TRBV6-2 or TRBV6-3 and TRBJ1-2; D call uncertain. Deletions cut 5 bases from V and 8 bases from J, with 9 bases between. The length of the CDR3 is 11 residues. The germline CDR1 and CDR2 sequences are MNHEY and SVGEGT. In nucleotides, the CDR3 is TGTGCCAGCAGTAACCAAGGGGGCTACACCTTC. Its translation is CASSNQGGYTF.

CDR3 coding DNA: TGTGCCAGCAGCTTAGAAGAAGATCAGCCCCAGCATTTT. Protein sequence: CASSLEEDQPQHF. The chain uses TRBV11-1 and TRBJ1-5; D gene ambiguous. Per germline, CDR1 SGHAT and CDR2 FQDESV (reference sequence). The V end was cut by 1 base, the J end by 5 bases, with 6 bases between. The CDR3 consists of 13 residues.

This clone was counted many times. This may be a read error, as it is one base from a much larger clone. The chain links TRBV12-3 or TRBV12-4 to TRBJ2-1; D unclear. The CDR3 is 9 amino acids. As DNA, the CDR3 is TGTACCAGCAGCGAAGAGCAGTTCTTC. Translating gives CTSSEEQFF.